Each of the 17 T cell receptor beta chains below was sequenced from the same sample in a study of CD8+ T cells in alopecia areata. RNA extraction was followed by reverse transcription into cDNA, which acted as the sequencing template. Some clones are missing from TCRdb's copy, which holds only in-frame ones; the method was immunoSEQ multiplex PCR. This sample has about 150,000 clones; 87% occur once, and the top ten carry approximately 16%. This sample comprised CD8+ T cells sorted from blood, obtained at week 0. The receptors shown here come from a human donor with alopecia areata.

The count of this clone is one. The chain employs TRBV2 and TRBJ1-5, with D hard to call. This CDR3 spans 14 amino acids. CDR1 and CDR2 (germline): SNHLY, FYNNEI. Trimming left V 2 bases short and J 0 bases short, with 5 bases between. The CDR3 region is CASSESYSNQPQHF. DNA for the CDR3: TGTGCCAGCAGTGAATCGTATAGCAATCAGCCCCAGCATTTT. The full variable domain, rest sourced from reference TRBV2 and TRBJ1-5, is EPEVTQTPSHQVTQMGQEVILRCVPISNHLYFYWYRQILGQKVEFLVSFYNNEISEKSEIFDDQFSVERPDGSNFTLKIRSTKLEDSAMYFCASSESYSNQPQHFGDGTRLSIL.

This clone showed up just once. Written as DNA, the CDR3 is TGTGCCAGCAGCTTAGGATTCGCGGGCACTTACAATGAGCAGTTCTTC. Protein: CASSLGFAGTYNEQFF. The chain combines TRBV7-9 with TRBJ2-1; maybe TRBD2 (5 bases). The germline gives CDR1 SEHNR, CDR2 FQNEAQ (reference sequence). Deletions cut 1 base from V and 4 bases from J, with 14 bases between. This CDR3 spans 16 amino acids.

The V call is TRBV7-8, the J call TRBJ2-3; TRBD2 aligns across 11 bases. The J segment lost 6 bases and the V segment lost 4 bases, leaving 9 bases of the junction unmatched. The CDR3 has 16 residues. Looked up from germline, CDR1 is SGHVS and CDR2 is FQNEAQ. CDR3 region: CASSSLASGGPDTQYF. In DNA form, the CDR3 reads TGTGCCAGCAGCTCCCTGGCTAGCGGGGGGCCTGATACGCAGTATTTT.

The CDR3 DNA follows: TGTGCTAGCGGTCCGGGACCGACCTACGAGCAGTACTTC. This encodes CASGPGPTYEQYF. The chain couples TRBV7-7 to TRBJ2-7; perhaps TRBD2 as D (6 bases). The CDR3 runs to 13 residues. CDR1 SSHAT and CDR2 FNYEAQ come from the germline V gene (reference sequence).

The chain has TRBV29-1 and TRBJ2-6; D call uncertain. From germline, CDR1 is SQVTM and CDR2 ANQGSEA. The CDR3 is made up of 12 amino acids. Trimming removed 4 bases from V and 7 bases from J, with 8 bases in between. This chain's CDR3 is CSVVWEANVLTF. CDR3 coding DNA: TGCAGCGTTGTGTGGGAAGCCAACGTCCTGACTTTC.

The rearrangement links TRBV27 to TRBJ1-5; unclear D gene. Trimming cost V 10 bases and J 1 base, with 14 bases left between them. The CDR3 covers 14 residues. In germline, CDR1 is MNHEY, CDR2 SMNVEV (reference sequence). CDR3 region: CATSTGESNQPQHF. In DNA, the CDR3 is TGTGCCACCTCGACCGGGGAGAGCAATCAGCCCCAGCATTTT.

This clone was seen only a few times. This rearrangement joins TRBV15 to TRBJ1-4; D call uncertain. The CDR3 is 15 residues long. Germline CDR1 reads LNHNV; CDR2 reads YYDKDF (reference sequence). Trimming removed 2 bases from V and 6 bases from J, with 13 bases in between. The CDR3 loop reads CATSRPLGSDEKLFF. The CDR3 DNA follows: TGTGCCACCAGCAGACCGTTAGGATCGGATGAAAAACTGTTTTTT.

The chain is built from TRBV27 and TRBJ1-2, with D unresolved. Trimming stripped 5 bases from V and 7 bases from J, with 17 bases between. Germline V gene sequence: CDR1 MNHEY, CDR2 SMNVEV (reference sequence). The CDR3 runs 14 residues. The CDR3 reads CASSPRGGPSGYTF. The DNA for the CDR3 is TGTGCCAGCAGTCCGCGTGGCGGGCCGAGTGGCTACACCTTC.

The chain's CDR3 is CAWSAGTGAYNEQFF. CDR3 sequence (DNA): TGTGCCTGGAGTGCCGGGACAGGGGCCTACAATGAGCAGTTCTTC. The V gene is TRBV30, the J gene TRBJ2-1, with 10 bases identical to TRBD1. The length of the CDR3 is 15 residues. CDR1 and CDR2 from the germline V gene are GTSNPN and SVGIG (reference sequence). V shed 1 base and J 2 bases; nucleotides not matched to a gene: 2. The whole variable domain, filled in from reference TRBV30 and TRBJ2-1, reads SQTIHQWPATLVQPVGSPLSLECTVEGTSNPNLYWYRQAAGRGLQLLFYSVGIGQISSEVPQNLSASRPQDRQFILSSKKLLLSDSGFYLCAWSAGTGAYNEQFFGPGTRLTVL.

The genes are TRBV19 and TRBJ2-7; D gene ambiguous. The germline V gene encodes CDR1 LNHDA and CDR2 SQIVND (reference sequence). The CDR3 is made up of 11 amino acids. The CDR3 bases are TGTGCGACCAGCCGGGCCTACGAGCAGTACTTC. It codes for CATSRAYEQYF.

The chain combines TRBV9 with TRBJ1-3, with D tentatively TRBD1 (5 bases). Deletions cut 0 bases from V and 2 bases from J, with 18 bases between. The CDR3 is 18 amino acids. CDR1 and CDR2 (germline): SGDLS, YYNGEE. The CDR3 DNA reads TGTGCCAGCAGCGTAGACGGTTTGGGACTGGAGGCTGGAAACACCATATATTTT. This codes for CASSVDGLGLEAGNTIYF.

V and J are TRBV7-9 and TRBJ2-1, with 7 bases fitting TRBD2. The germline gives CDR1 SEHNR, CDR2 FQNEAQ (reference sequence). The J segment lost 8 bases and the V segment lost 1 base, leaving 8 bases of the junction unmatched. This CDR3 spans 15 amino acids. Here the CDR3 DNA reads TGTGCCAGCAGCTTAGAAGGACTAGTCTCCCATGAGCAGTTCTTC. It codes for CASSLEGLVSHEQFF.

This rearrangement joins TRBV21-1 to TRBJ2-5; the table's D call, TRBD1, has no DNA check behind it. TRBV21-1 is noted as a pseudogene. The CDR3 sequence is 14 residues long. CDR3 in amino acids: CASSNAGGRETQYF. The CDR3 bases are TGTGCCAGCAGCAATGCAGGGGGCCGAGAGACCCAGTACTTC.

A remark on this clone: An end of the junction does not agree with germline; a read error may underlie this. V gene TRBV7-7 combines with J gene TRBJ2-7; no reliable D call. Per germline, CDR1 SSHAT and CDR2 FNYEAQ (reference sequence). This CDR3 is built from 15 residues. The CDR3 here is CASSPQLGQSYEQYF. The CDR3, as DNA: TGTGCTAGCAGCCCACAGCTCGGCCAATCCTACGAGCAGTACTTC.

This chain uses TRBV15 with TRBJ2-1, with unresolved D. The CDR3 is 14 amino acids. Trimming shortened V by 0 bases and J by 7 bases, and 10 bases separated the two germline ends. Germline values: CDR1 LNHNV, CDR2 YYDKDF (reference sequence). The CDR3 loop reads CATSREGLMNEQFF. The CDR3 DNA reads TGTGCCACCAGCAGAGAGGGGTTGATGAATGAGCAGTTCTTC.

CDR3 sequence: CSVERGPGEQYF. In DNA, the CDR3 is TGCAGCGTTGAACGGGGGCCTGGCGAGCAGTACTTC. The chain has TRBV29-1 and TRBJ2-5; either TRBD1 or TRBD2 may fit D (6 bases each). The end of the DNA fits TRBJ2-7 better, so the J call may be wrong. The germline V gene encodes CDR1 SQVTM and CDR2 ANQGSEA. The CDR3 length is 12 residues.

This chain connects TRBV7-8 to TRBJ2-1, with D uncertain. V was shortened by 5 bases and J by 6 bases, with 5 bases between the two germline ends. CDR1 and CDR2 (germline): SGHVS, FQNEAQ. This CDR3 has 11 residues. The CDR3 spells CASSQSNEQFF. Here the CDR3 DNA reads TGTGCCAGCAGCCAGAGCAATGAGCAGTTCTTC.